This T cell receptor beta chain was observed in a study of control samples from healthy donors and cancer patients. V was trimmed by 6 bases and J by 0 bases, leaving 3 bases between them. The germline V gene has CDR1 WSHSY and CDR2 SAAADI. The CDR3 spans 12 residues. Clones were read by immunoSEQ multiplex PCR, and TCRdb kept only the in-frame ones, dropping some. This table holds 65,000 to 100,000 clones, roughly 91% found once. The table lists this clone with a few counts. Sequencing was carried out using blood. The J gene is TRBJ1-3, the V gene TRBV10-2; D gene ambiguous. The source is a man aged 45 to 65 in good health. The CDR3 DNA follows: TGCGCCAGCAGAAGCTCTGGAAACACCATATATTTT. Translating gives CASRSSGNTIYF.